Described below is a single T cell receptor (beta chain) sequence and its context. Its antigen remains unknown. The source of the sample is a study of cytomegalovirus exposure and HLA in healthy donors. Study-wide background: Assignment to the Caucasian-associated ancestry cluster applied to around 80% of the 350 to 500 genotyped donors. Study results and caveats: Indistinguishability led to the exclusion of some V segments, TRBV6-2 and TRBV6-3 included. The majority of TCR sequences were rare, yet some public TCRs appeared in many donors. Later analysis placed DRB1 highest and HLA-C lowest in TCR association rates, which differed by HLA locus.

Trimming pared 2 bases from V and 4 bases from J, leaving 14 bases between. CDR3 size: 15 residues. The germline V gene has CDR1 MNHEY and CDR2 SVGAGI. Amplification used 60 Vbeta primers and 13 Jbeta primers. TCRdb keeps only in-frame clones here, not all; method: immunoSEQ multiplex PCR. The sample yields about 120,000 clones, more than 75% seen once. What was sequenced was PBMCs. The gene calls are TRBV6-5 and TRBJ1-2; D gene unclear. The sequence was collected from a female donor in good health and CMV-seronegative. CDR3 coding DNA: TGTGCCAGCAGTTACACCTCTTATTACATCTATGGCTACACCTTC. Translation: CASSYTSYYIYGYTF.